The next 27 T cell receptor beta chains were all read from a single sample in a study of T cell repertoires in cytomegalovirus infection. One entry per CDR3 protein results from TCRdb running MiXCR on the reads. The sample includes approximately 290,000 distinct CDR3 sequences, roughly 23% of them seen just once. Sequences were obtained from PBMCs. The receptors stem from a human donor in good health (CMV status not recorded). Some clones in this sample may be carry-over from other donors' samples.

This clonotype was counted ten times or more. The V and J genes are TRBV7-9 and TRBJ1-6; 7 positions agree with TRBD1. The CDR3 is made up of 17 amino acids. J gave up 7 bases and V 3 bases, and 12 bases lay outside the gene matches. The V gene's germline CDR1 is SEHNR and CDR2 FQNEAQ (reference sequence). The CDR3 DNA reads TGTGCCAGCAGCTTCGCCGGGACAGCCCTGGGGAATTCACCCCTCCACTTT. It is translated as CASSFAGTALGNSPLHF.

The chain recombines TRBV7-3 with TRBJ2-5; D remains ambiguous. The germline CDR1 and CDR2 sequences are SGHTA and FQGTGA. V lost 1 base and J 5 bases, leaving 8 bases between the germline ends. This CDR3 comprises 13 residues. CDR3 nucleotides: TGTGCCAGCAGCTTAAGGGGTGACGAGACCCAGTACTTC. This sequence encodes CASSLRGDETQYF.

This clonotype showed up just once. This CDR3 reads CASSEQTGDGYTF. The CDR3 DNA is TGTGCCAGCAGTGAACAGACAGGGGATGGCTACACCTTC. The chain is built from TRBV2 and TRBJ1-2; 8 bases line up with TRBD1. Germline lookup yields CDR1 SNHLY and CDR2 FYNNEI. After removal of 2 bases from V and 6 bases from J, the junction contained 2 bases not matched to a gene. The CDR3 extends over 13 amino acids.

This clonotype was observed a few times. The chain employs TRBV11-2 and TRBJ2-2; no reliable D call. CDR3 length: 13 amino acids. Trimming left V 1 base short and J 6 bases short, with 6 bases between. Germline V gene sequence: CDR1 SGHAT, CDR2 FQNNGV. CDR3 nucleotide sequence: TGTGCCAGCAGCTTAGTCGTCCCCGGGGAGCTGTTTTTT. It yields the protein CASSLVVPGELFF.

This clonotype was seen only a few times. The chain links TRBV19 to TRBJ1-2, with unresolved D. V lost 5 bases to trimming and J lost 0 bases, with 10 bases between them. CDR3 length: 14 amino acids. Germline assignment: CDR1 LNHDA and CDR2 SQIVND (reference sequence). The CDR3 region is CASSSQQANYGYTF. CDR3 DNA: TGTGCCAGTAGTTCCCAGCAAGCTAACTATGGCTACACCTTC.

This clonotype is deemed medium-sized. CDR3 sequence reads: CASSLTKRGTEAFF. Written as DNA, the CDR3 is TGTGCCAGCAGCTTGACTAAACGGGGCACTGAAGCTTTCTTT. V and J are TRBV6-1 and TRBJ1-1; D call uncertain. The CDR3 extends over 14 amino acids. The germline CDR1 and CDR2 sequences are MNHNS and SASEGT. The V end was cut by 6 bases, the J end by 4 bases, with 15 bases between.

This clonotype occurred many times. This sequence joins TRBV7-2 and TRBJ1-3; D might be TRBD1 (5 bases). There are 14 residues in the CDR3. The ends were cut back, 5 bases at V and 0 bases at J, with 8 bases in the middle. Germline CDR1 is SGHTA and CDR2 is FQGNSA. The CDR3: CASSAQASGNTIYF. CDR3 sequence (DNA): TGTGCCAGCAGCGCACAGGCCTCTGGAAACACCATATATTTT.

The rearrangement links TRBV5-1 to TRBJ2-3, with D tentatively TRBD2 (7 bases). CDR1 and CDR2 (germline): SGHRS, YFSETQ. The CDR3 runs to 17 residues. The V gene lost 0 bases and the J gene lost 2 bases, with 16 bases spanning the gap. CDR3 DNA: TGCGCCAGCAGCTTGGCCCCGCGGGGGCCCTCCACAGATACGCAGTATTTT. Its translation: CASSLAPRGPSTDTQYF.

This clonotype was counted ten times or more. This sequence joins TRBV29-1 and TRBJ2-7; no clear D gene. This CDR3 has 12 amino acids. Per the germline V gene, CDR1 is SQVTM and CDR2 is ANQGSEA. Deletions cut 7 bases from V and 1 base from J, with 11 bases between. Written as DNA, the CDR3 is TGCAGCGGGACGCGCGGTTCCTACGAGCAGTACTTC. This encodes CSGTRGSYEQYF.

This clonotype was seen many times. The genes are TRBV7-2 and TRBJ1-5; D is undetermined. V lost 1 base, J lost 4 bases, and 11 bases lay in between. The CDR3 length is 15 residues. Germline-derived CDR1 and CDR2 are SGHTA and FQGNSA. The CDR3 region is CASSLGGGPNQPQHF. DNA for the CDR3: TGTGCCAGCAGCTTAGGGGGAGGCCCTAATCAGCCCCAGCATTTT.

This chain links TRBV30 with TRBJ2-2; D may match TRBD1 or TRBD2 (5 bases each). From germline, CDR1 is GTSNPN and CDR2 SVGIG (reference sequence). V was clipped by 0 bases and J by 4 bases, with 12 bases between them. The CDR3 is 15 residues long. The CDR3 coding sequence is TGTGCCTGGAGTGTACGAGGGGCCGGCACCGGGGAGCTGTTTTTT. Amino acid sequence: CAWSVRGAGTGELFF.

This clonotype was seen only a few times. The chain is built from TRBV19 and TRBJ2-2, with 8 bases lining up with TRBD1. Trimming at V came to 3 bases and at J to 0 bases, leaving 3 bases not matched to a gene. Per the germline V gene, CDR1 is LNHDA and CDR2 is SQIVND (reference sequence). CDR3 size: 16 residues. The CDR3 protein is CASSIRTGSNTGELFF. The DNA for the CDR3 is TGTGCCAGTAGTATTCGGACAGGGTCGAACACCGGGGAGCTGTTTTTT.

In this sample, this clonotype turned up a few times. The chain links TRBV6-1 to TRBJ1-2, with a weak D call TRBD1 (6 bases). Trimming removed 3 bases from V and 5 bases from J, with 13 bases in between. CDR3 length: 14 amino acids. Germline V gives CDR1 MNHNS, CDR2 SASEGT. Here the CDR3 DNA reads TGTGCCAGCAGTGATGGACAGTCGGGGTATGGCTACACCTTC. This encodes CASSDGQSGYGYTF.

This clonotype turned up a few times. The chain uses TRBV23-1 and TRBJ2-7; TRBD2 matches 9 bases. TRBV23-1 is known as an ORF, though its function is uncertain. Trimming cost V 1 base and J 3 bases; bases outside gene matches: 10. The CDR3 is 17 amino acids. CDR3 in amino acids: CASSQFQGLAPHYEQYF. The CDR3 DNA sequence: TGCGCCAGCAGTCAATTCCAAGGACTAGCGCCTCACTACGAGCAGTACTTC.

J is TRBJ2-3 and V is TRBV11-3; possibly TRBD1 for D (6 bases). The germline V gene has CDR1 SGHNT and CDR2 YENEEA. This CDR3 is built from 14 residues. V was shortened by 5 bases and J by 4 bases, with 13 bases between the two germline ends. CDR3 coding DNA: TGTGCCAGCAGCCAAACAGGGCGCCCAGATACGCAGTATTTT. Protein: CASSQTGRPDTQYF.

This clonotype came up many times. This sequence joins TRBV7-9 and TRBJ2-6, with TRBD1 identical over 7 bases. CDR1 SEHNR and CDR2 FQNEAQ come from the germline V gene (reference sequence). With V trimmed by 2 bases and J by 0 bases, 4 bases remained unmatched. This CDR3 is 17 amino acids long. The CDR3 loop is CASSLRDRDSGANVLTF. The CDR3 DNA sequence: TGTGCCAGCAGCTTACGGGACAGAGACTCTGGGGCCAACGTCCTGACTTTC.

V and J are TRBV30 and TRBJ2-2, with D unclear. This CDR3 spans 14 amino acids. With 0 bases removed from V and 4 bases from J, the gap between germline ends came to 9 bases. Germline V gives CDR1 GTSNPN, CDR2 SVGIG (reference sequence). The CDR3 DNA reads TGTGCCTGGAGTGTAGGGCCGGGCACCGGGGAGCTGTTTTTT. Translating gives CAWSVGPGTGELFF.

In DNA, the CDR3 is TGTGCCAGCAGTTTACCCAGACCCTATAATTCACCCCTCCACTTT. This sequence encodes CASSLPRPYNSPLHF. The J gene is TRBJ1-6, the V gene TRBV28; D is unresolved. The length of the CDR3 is 15 residues. V lost 2 bases and J 2 bases, leaving 7 bases between the germline ends. Germline V CDR1 and CDR2: MDHEN, SYDVKM.

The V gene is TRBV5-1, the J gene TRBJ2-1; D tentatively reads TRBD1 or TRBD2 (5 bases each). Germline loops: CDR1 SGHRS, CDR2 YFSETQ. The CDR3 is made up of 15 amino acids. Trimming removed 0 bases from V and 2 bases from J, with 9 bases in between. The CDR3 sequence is CASSLEGTPYNEQFF. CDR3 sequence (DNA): TGCGCCAGCAGCTTGGAGGGGACGCCCTACAATGAGCAGTTCTTC.

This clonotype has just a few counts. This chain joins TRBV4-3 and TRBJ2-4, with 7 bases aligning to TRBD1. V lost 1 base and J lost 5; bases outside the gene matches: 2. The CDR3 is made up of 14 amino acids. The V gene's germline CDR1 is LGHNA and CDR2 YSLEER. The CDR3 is CASSQGQGQNIQYF. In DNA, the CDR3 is TGCGCCAGCAGCCAAGGACAGGGACAAAACATTCAGTACTTC.

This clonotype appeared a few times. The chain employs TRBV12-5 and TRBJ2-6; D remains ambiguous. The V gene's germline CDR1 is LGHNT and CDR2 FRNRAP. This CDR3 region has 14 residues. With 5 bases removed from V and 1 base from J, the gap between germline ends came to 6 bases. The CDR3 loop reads CASGLGSGANVLTF. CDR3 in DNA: TGTGCTAGTGGTCTTGGGTCTGGGGCCAACGTCCTGACTTTC.

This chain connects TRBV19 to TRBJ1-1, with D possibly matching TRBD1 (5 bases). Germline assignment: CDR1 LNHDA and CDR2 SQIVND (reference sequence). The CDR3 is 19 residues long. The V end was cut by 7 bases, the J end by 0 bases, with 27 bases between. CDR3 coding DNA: TGTGCCAGTACCCCTCTCGGATCGGGGCAGGGCTTGGTGAACACTGAAGCTTTCTTT. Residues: CASTPLGSGQGLVNTEAFF.

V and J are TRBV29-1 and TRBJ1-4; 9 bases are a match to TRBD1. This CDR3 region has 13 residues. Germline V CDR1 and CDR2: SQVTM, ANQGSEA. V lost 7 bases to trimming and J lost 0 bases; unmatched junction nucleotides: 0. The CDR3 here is CSGQGATNEKLFF. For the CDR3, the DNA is TGCAGCGGACAGGGGGCAACTAATGAAAAACTGTTTTTT.

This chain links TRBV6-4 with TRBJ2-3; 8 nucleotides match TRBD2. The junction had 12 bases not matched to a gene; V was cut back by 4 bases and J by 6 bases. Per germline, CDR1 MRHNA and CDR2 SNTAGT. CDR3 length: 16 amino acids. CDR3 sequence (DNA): TGTGCCAGCAGTGTTAGAGCGGGGGAGCCCCGGGATACGCAGTATTTT. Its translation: CASSVRAGEPRDTQYF.

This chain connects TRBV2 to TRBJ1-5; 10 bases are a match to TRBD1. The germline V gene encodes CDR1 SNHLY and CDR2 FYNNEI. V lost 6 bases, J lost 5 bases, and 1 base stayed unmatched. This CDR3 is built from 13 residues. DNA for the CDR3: TGTGCCAGCAGGGACAGGGGGGATCAGCCCCAGCATTTT. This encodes CASRDRGDQPQHF.

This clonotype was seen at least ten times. DNA of the CDR3: TGCAGCGTCGGGACAAGAAGGGTGACTGAAGCTTTCTTT. It specifies CSVGTRRVTEAFF. The chain combines TRBV29-1 with TRBJ1-1; maybe TRBD1 (6 bases). V lost 6 bases and J lost 5, with 16 bases in between. Per the germline V gene, CDR1 is SQVTM and CDR2 is ANQGSEA. This CDR3 contains 13 residues.

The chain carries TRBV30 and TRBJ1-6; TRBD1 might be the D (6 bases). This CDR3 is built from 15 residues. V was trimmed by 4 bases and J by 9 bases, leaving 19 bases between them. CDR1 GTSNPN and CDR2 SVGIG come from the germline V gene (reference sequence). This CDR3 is CAWKFSAGAGSPLHF. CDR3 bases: TGTGCCTGGAAGTTTTCGGCAGGGGCTGGTTCACCCCTCCACTTT.